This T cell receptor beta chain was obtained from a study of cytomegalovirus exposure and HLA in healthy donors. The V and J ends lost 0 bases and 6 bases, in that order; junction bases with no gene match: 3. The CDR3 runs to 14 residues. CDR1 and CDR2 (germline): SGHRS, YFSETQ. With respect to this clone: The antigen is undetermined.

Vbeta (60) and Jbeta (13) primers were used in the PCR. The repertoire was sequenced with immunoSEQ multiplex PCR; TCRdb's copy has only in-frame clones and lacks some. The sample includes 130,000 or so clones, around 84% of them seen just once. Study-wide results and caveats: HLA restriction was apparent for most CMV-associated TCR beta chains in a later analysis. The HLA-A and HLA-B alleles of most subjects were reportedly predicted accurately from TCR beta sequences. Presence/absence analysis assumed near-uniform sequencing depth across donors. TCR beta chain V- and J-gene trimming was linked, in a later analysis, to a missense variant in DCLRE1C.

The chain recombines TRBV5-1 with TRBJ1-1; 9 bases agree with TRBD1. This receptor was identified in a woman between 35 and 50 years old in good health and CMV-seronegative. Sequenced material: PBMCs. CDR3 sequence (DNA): TGCGCCAGCAGCTTGGCGACAGGGGGTCCTGAAGCTTTCTTT. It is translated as CASSLATGGPEAFF.